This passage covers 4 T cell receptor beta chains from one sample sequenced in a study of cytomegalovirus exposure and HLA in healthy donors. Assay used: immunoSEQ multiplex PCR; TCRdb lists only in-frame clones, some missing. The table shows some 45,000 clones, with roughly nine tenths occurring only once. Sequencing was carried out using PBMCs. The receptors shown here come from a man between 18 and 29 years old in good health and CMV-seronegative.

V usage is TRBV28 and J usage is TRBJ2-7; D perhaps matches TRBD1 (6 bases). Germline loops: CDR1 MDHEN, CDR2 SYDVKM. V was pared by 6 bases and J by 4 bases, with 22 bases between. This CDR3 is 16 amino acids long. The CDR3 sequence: CASSSSPGHLNYEQYF. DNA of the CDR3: TGTGCCAGCAGCTCCTCACCGGGACACCTGAATTACGAGCAGTACTTC.

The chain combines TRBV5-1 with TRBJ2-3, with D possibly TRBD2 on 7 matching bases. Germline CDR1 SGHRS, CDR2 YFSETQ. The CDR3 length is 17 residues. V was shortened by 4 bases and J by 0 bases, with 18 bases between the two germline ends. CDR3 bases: TGCGCCAGCAGCCACTCCCAAGGGGGGGCCAGCACAGATACGCAGTATTTT. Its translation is CASSHSQGGASTDTQYF.

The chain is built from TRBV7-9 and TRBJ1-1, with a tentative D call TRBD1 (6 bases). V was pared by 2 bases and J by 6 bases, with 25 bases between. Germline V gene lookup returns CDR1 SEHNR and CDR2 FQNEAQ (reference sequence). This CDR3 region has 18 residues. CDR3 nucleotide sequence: TGTGCCAGCAGCTTAACGCCCGGACAGACGAAGGAGTGGGCTGAAGCTTTCTTT. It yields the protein CASSLTPGQTKEWAEAFF.

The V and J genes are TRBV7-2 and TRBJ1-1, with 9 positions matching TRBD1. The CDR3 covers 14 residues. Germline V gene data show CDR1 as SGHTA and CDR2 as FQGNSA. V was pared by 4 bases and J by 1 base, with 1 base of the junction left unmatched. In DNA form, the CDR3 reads TGTGCCAGCAGCTCGGGACAGGGGAACACTGAAGCTTTCTTT. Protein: CASSSGQGNTEAFF.